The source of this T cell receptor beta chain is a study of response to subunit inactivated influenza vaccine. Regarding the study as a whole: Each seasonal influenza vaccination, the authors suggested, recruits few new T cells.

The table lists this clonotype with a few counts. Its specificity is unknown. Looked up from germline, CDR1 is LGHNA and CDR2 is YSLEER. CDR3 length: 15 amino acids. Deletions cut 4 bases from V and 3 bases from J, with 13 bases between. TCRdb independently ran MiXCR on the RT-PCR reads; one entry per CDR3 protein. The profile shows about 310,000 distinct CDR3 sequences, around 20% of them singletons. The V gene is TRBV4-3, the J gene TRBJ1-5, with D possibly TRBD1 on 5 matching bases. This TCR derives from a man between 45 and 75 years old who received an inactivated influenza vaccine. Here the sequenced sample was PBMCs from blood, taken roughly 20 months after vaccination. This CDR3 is CASSPILGTNQPQHF. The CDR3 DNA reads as TGCGCCAGCAGCCCCATTCTAGGGACCAATCAGCCCCAGCATTTT.